Following are 16 T cell receptor beta chains from one sample sequenced in a study of neoadjuvant anti-PD-1 for oral cavity cancer. Some clones are missing from TCRdb's copy, which holds only in-frame ones; the method was immunoSEQ multiplex PCR. The sample has roughly 7,200 clones, 54% seen once. Specimen: tumor tissue, collected before nivolumab (anti-PD-1) treatment. The receptors shown here come from a person aged 35-79 years with oral cavity squamous cell carcinoma.

The chain uses TRBV19 and TRBJ2-3, with D unresolved. CDR1 is LNHDA and CDR2 is SQIVND in the germline V gene (reference sequence). This CDR3 spans 15 amino acids. Trimming pared 0 bases from V and 1 base from J, leaving 8 bases between. As DNA, the CDR3 is TGTGCCAGTAGTATAGAAGGCGGCGGCACAGATACGCAGTATTTT. Its protein product is CASSIEGGGTDTQYF.

The V call is TRBV11-1, the J call TRBJ2-3; D uncertain. CDR1 and CDR2 from the germline V gene are SGHAT and FQDESV (reference sequence). Deletions cut 5 bases from V and 1 base from J, with 7 bases between. The CDR3 totals 13 residues. The CDR3 nucleotides are TGTGCCAGCAGCAGAGACGGCACAGATACGCAGTATTTT. Translating it yields CASSRDGTDTQYF.

The genes are TRBV6-1 and TRBJ2-1; 7 bases align to TRBD2. V gave up 11 bases and J gave up 7 bases; unmatched junction bases: 5. The germline V gene encodes CDR1 MNHNS and CDR2 SASEGT. This CDR3 has 11 amino acids. The CDR3: CAGWEGNEQFF. The CDR3 DNA reads TGTGCCGGGTGGGAGGGTAATGAGCAGTTCTTC.

The chain is built from TRBV19 and TRBJ1-3; D is possibly TRBD1 (5 bases). The CDR3 loop spans 11 amino acids. The V end was cut by 8 bases, the J end by 8 bases, with 10 bases between. Germline CDR1 is LNHDA and CDR2 is SQIVND (reference sequence). CDR3 region: CASQQADTIYF. CDR3 coding DNA: TGTGCCAGTCAACAGGCGGACACCATATATTTT.

V gene TRBV4-2 combines with J gene TRBJ2-2; 7 bases match TRBD1. Germline V gene lookup returns CDR1 LGHNA and CDR2 YNFKEQ. With V trimmed by 0 bases and J by 7 bases, 5 bases remained unmatched. The CDR3 has 15 amino acids. This CDR3 reads CASSQEGGIGGELFF. CDR3 nucleotides: TGTGCCAGCAGCCAAGAAGGGGGCATAGGCGGGGAGCTGTTTTTT.

The CDR3 nucleotides are TGTGCCAGCAGCTTAGCCCTGGGGACGGCGAACACCGGGGAGCTGTTTTTT. This encodes CASSLALGTANTGELFF. The chain joins TRBV13 to TRBJ2-2; D is perhaps TRBD1 or TRBD2 (5 bases each). V was pared by 1 base and J by 0 bases, with 12 bases between. Germline V gene sequence: CDR1 PRHDT, CDR2 FYEKMQ (reference sequence). This CDR3 has 17 amino acids.

This clone was seen a few times. The V gene is TRBV10-2, the J gene TRBJ2-1; possibly TRBD1 or TRBD2 for D (5 bases each). The CDR3 is 13 residues long. V was pared by 4 bases and J by 10 bases, with 14 bases between. Germline loops: CDR1 WSHSY, CDR2 SAAADI. CDR3 sequence: CASSVTGTREQFF. The CDR3 DNA is TGCGCCAGCAGTGTGACGGGGACGCGGGAGCAGTTCTTC.

The genes are TRBV30 and TRBJ2-1, with 7 bases that match TRBD1. Germline CDR1 and CDR2: GTSNPN and SVGIG (reference sequence). This CDR3 has 14 amino acids. After removal of 4 bases from V and 7 bases from J, the junction contained 10 bases not matched to a gene. CDR3 loop: CAWKGRVRGNEQFF. The CDR3 DNA is TGTGCCTGGAAGGGTAGGGTCAGGGGGAATGAGCAGTTCTTC.

This clone was detected a few times. The chain couples TRBV6-1 to TRBJ2-2; 7 nucleotides agree with TRBD1. V lost 11 bases, J lost 1 base, and 7 bases stayed unmatched. The CDR3 length is 14 residues. Germline V CDR1 and CDR2: MNHNS, SASEGT. The CDR3 region has the DNA TGTGCCGGGGGACAGTTCTTGAACACCGGGGAGCTGTTTTTT. Its translation: CAGGQFLNTGELFF.

The V gene is TRBV15, the J gene TRBJ2-5; no firm D call. CDR3 length equals 13 residues. The V gene lost 0 bases and the J gene lost 5 bases, with 7 bases spanning the gap. Per germline, CDR1 LNHNV and CDR2 YYDKDF (reference sequence). CDR3 DNA sequence: TGTGCCACCAGCAGAGATATGGGGGAGACCCAGTACTTC. This codes for CATSRDMGETQYF.

This clone was detected a few times. V gene TRBV4-1 combines with J gene TRBJ2-5, with D possibly TRBD1 on 7 matching bases. Germline values: CDR1 MGHRA, CDR2 YSYEKL. This CDR3 contains 14 residues. The V gene lost 1 base and the J gene lost 5 bases, with 11 bases spanning the gap. CDR3 sequence reads: CASSQAPGGETQYF. In DNA form, the CDR3 reads TGCGCCAGCAGCCAAGCGCCAGGGGGGGAGACCCAGTACTTC.

The chain recombines TRBV27 with TRBJ1-1; unclear D gene. The CDR3 has 14 residues. V was trimmed by 5 bases and J by 0 bases, leaving 10 bases between them. CDR1 is MNHEY, CDR2 SMNVEV, per germline (reference sequence). The chain's CDR3 is CASSQKTMNTEAFF. The CDR3 DNA reads TGTGCCAGCAGTCAAAAAACGATGAACACTGAAGCTTTCTTT.

The rearrangement joins TRBV4-1 to TRBJ2-6; 7 bases are a match to TRBD2. This CDR3 has 17 amino acids. Germline V gene lookup returns CDR1 MGHRA and CDR2 YSYEKL. Trimming cost V 0 bases and J 4 bases; bases outside gene matches: 6. DNA of the CDR3: TGCGCCAGCAGCCAAGAAAGCGGGAATCCCGGGGCCAACGTCCTGACTTTC. This codes for CASSQESGNPGANVLTF.

The rearrangement uses TRBV9 and TRBJ1-4; perhaps TRBD1 as D (5 bases). From germline, CDR1 is SGDLS and CDR2 YYNGEE. This CDR3 has 15 residues. V lost 6 bases, J lost 5 bases, and 17 bases lay in between. The CDR3 sequence is CASTPMGGGNEKLFF. The CDR3 nucleotides read TGTGCCAGCACCCCTATGGGGGGTGGGAATGAAAAACTGTTTTTT.

The rearrangement joins TRBV5-7 to TRBJ1-2, with 8 bases lining up with TRBD1. TRBV5-7 is assigned to the ORF class and has an uncertain function. The CDR3 consists of 13 residues. Losses at the gene ends were 3 bases for V and 4 bases for J; bases not matched to a gene: 2. CDR3 sequence reads: CASSWTGPYGYTF. The CDR3 nucleotides are TGTGCCAGCAGCTGGACAGGGCCCTATGGCTACACCTTC.

Worth noting for this clone: This sample also contains other DNA sequences that code for the same CDR3. The rearrangement joins TRBV7-3 to TRBJ2-3; the D is unclear. CDR1 is SGHTA, CDR2 FQGTGA, per germline. V was clipped by 2 bases and J by 2 bases, with 8 bases between them. This CDR3 is 14 amino acids long. The CDR3 region has the DNA TGTGCCAGCAGCTTACGGGCCTCCACAGATACGCAGTATTTT. It is translated as CASSLRASTDTQYF.